These 15 T cell receptor beta chains originate from one sample sequenced in a study of T-cell reconstitution after alpha-beta-depleted transplantation in children. Unique molecular identifiers featured in how the TCRbeta library was prepared. One entry per CDR3 protein results from TCRdb running MiXCR on the PCR reads. The sample consists of 350,000 to 400,000 distinct CDR3 sequences, approximately 20% of them appearing once. This sample comprised PBMCs from the stem cell graft donor, obtained from the stem cell graft. Receptor source: a human donor who donated a stem cell graft to a child with acute myeloid leukemia.

J is TRBJ2-2 and V is TRBV2; 8 bases are shared with TRBD2. Trimming removed 5 bases from V and 5 bases from J; junction bases left unmatched: 7. Germline V gene data show CDR1 as SNHLY and CDR2 as FYNNEI. The CDR3 runs to 15 residues. CDR3 DNA sequence: TGTGCCAGCAGTCGACGGGAGGGGGGTACCGGGGAGCTGTTTTTT. The encoded protein is CASSRREGGTGELFF.

This clonotype occurred a few times. This sequence joins TRBV12-3 or TRBV12-4 and TRBJ2-3; D remains unclear. V gave up 5 bases and J gave up 5 bases, with 8 bases separating them. The CDR3 sequence is 12 residues long. The CDR3 loop is CASSPVLDTQYF. The CDR3 region has the DNA TGTGCCAGCAGTCCAGTATTAGATACGCAGTATTTT.

Only one count was recorded for this clonotype. The CDR3: CASSPHIPQGAGNQPQHF. In DNA, the CDR3 is TGTGCCAGCAGCCCGCACATCCCTCAGGGGGCTGGCAATCAGCCCCAGCATTTT. The genes are TRBV11-1 and TRBJ1-5; 8 positions match TRBD1. The germline V gene has CDR1 SGHAT and CDR2 FQDESV (reference sequence). The V and J ends lost 5 bases and 2 bases, in that order; junction bases with no gene match: 14. This CDR3 spans 18 amino acids.

This clonotype was observed a handful of times. The genes are TRBV7-9 and TRBJ1-2; 9 nucleotides align to TRBD1. J gave up 2 bases and V 5 bases, and 6 bases lay outside the gene matches. CDR1 SEHNR and CDR2 FQNEAQ come from the germline V gene (reference sequence). CDR3 length: 15 amino acids. CDR3 DNA sequence: TGTGCCAGCAGCCCAGACGGACAGGGGAACTATGGCTACACCTTC. It codes for CASSPDGQGNYGYTF.

The chain joins TRBV12-3 or TRBV12-4 to TRBJ2-7; 12 bases agree with TRBD2. The V gene end was trimmed by 5 bases and the J gene end by 3 bases; junction bases not matched to a gene: 5. The length of the CDR3 is 15 residues. CDR3 bases: TGTGCCAGCAGTCAGACTAGCGGGGGTTACTACGAGCAGTACTTC. Amino acids: CASSQTSGGYYEQYF.

The chain joins TRBV7-2 to TRBJ2-7; TRBD2 matches at 8 bases. Germline CDR1 SGHTA, CDR2 FQGNSA. The CDR3 is 12 residues long. J was trimmed by 4 bases and V by 6 bases; bases with no gene match: 2. The CDR3 DNA reads as TGTGCCAGCAGGATAGCGGGATACGAGCAGTACTTC. Its translation is CASRIAGYEQYF.

This chain connects TRBV12-3 or TRBV12-4 to TRBJ2-6; tentatively, D is TRBD1 or TRBD2 (5 bases each). This CDR3 spans 18 amino acids. Trimming cost V 3 bases and J 0 bases, with 15 bases left between them. Here the CDR3 DNA reads TGTGCCAGCAGTTTTTCCGAGGGGCGTTTCTCTGGGGCCAACGTCCTGACTTTC. It specifies CASSFSEGRFSGANVLTF.

This clonotype was found many times. The chain combines TRBV12-3 or TRBV12-4 with TRBJ1-5; D gene uncertain. The CDR3 totals 16 residues. Between the trimmed V and J ends, which lost 5 bases and 0 bases, there was a span of 14 bases. The CDR3 sequence: CASSRTPPASNQPQHF. The CDR3 DNA sequence: TGTGCCAGCAGTAGGACCCCTCCGGCTAGCAATCAGCCCCAGCATTTT.

The sample holds many counts of this clonotype. J is TRBJ1-2 and V is TRBV29-1; D is unclear. The CDR3 spans 13 residues. In germline, CDR1 is SQVTM, CDR2 ANQGSEA. Between the trimmed V and J ends, which lost 3 bases and 2 bases, there was a span of 10 bases. The CDR3 bases are TGCAGCGTTGATGGCAGGAAAAACTATGGCTACACCTTC. Protein: CSVDGRKNYGYTF. The complete variable domain, with remaining parts taken from reference TRBV29-1 and TRBJ1-2, reads SAVISQKPSRDICQRGTSLTIQCQVDSQVTMMFWYRQQPGQSLTLIATANQGSEATYESGFVIDKFPISRPNLTFSTLTVSNMSPEDSSIYLCSVDGRKNYGYTFGSGTRLTVV.

The chain combines TRBV27 with TRBJ1-2, with D tentatively TRBD1 (6 bases). Germline lookup yields CDR1 MNHEY and CDR2 SMNVEV (reference sequence). The CDR3 covers 16 residues. Deletions cut 5 bases from V and 4 bases from J, with 20 bases between. The CDR3 reads CASSPLGGQDIYGYTF. CDR3 nucleotide sequence: TGTGCCAGCAGTCCTCTCGGGGGCCAAGATATCTATGGCTACACCTTC.

The table lists this clonotype with a count of one. V gene TRBV20-1 combines with J gene TRBJ2-5, with D maybe TRBD2 (6 bases). The germline CDR1 and CDR2 sequences are DFQATT and SNEGSKA (reference sequence). V lost 1 base to trimming and J lost 1 base, with 7 bases between them. The length of the CDR3 is 13 residues. The CDR3 reads CSARAGAQETQYF. The CDR3 region has the DNA TGCAGTGCTAGAGCGGGAGCCCAAGAGACCCAGTACTTC.

The V gene is TRBV28, the J gene TRBJ2-3; TRBD2 aligns across 11 bases. Germline CDR1 is MDHEN and CDR2 is SYDVKM. This CDR3 contains 13 residues. After removal of 10 bases from V and 3 bases from J, the junction contained 3 bases not matched to a gene. This CDR3 is CAIGTSGTDTQYF. DNA for the CDR3: TGTGCCATAGGGACTAGCGGTACAGATACGCAGTATTTT.

This clonotype has only one observation. The chain joins TRBV7-9 to TRBJ2-2; D is uncertain. Germline values: CDR1 SEHNR, CDR2 FQNEAQ (reference sequence). The CDR3 covers 16 residues. V lost 5 bases to trimming and J lost 4 bases, with 17 bases between them. Here the CDR3 reads CASSRRPSRGTGELFF. CDR3 sequence (DNA): TGTGCCAGCAGCCGTCGTCCGAGTAGAGGCACCGGGGAGCTGTTTTTT.

The chain has TRBV18 and TRBJ1-5, with TRBD1 as a possible D gene (5 bases). Trimming took off 3 bases at V and 7 bases at J, with 10 bases between the two ends. The CDR3 is 13 residues long. Per germline, CDR1 KGHSH and CDR2 LQKENI. The CDR3 protein is CASSPGGWQPQHF. The CDR3 region has the DNA TGTGCCAGCTCACCCGGGGGGTGGCAGCCCCAGCATTTT.

This clonotype was seen ten or more times. A read error may produce the germline difference seen at one junction end. CDR3 nucleotides: TGTGCCAGCAGTTTTAACCTAATTGACTTC. Translation: CASSFNLIDF. The chain employs TRBV12-3 or TRBV12-4 and TRBJ2-7; D gene uncertain. This CDR3 comprises 10 residues.